This T cell receptor (beta chain) was captured by sequencing in a study of cytomegalovirus exposure and HLA in healthy donors. The overall study: There were tens of millions of unique TCRs (from HLA-typed donors) in an early data release. Points from the study as a whole: Follow-up analysis later connected one missense variant in DCLRE1C with trimming of TCR beta V- and J-genes. A later examination showed that TCR association rates differed by HLA locus, with DRB1 most and HLA-C fewest.

From germline, CDR1 is SGHDT and CDR2 YYEEEE. There are 13 residues in the CDR3. Trimming removed 2 bases from V and 2 bases from J, with 7 bases in between. Healthy bone marrow donors made up the donor group. A note on this clone: Its antigen is not known.

The PCR contained 60 Vbeta and 13 Jbeta primers. The method was immunoSEQ multiplex PCR; TCRdb's version includes in-frame clones alone and lacks a portion of them. Of over 150,000 clones detected, more than 60% appear once; the ten largest clones hold 2.5% to 3.5%. This chain uses TRBV5-6 with TRBJ1-2; D remains unclear. The sequenced material came from PBMCs. The receptor's source is a woman between 50 and 59 years old in good health and CMV-seropositive. CDR3 nucleotides: TGTGCCAGCAGCTTTGTACAGAACTATGGCTACACCTTC. It encodes CASSFVQNYGYTF.